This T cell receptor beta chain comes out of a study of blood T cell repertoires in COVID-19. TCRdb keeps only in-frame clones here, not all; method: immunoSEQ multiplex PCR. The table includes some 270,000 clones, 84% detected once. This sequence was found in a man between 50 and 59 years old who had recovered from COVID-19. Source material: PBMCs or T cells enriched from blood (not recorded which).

CDR3 residues: CASSQVSPPGEQFF. For the CDR3, the DNA is TGTGCCAGCAGCCAAGTGAGCCCCCCGGGGGAGCAGTTCTTC. The genes are TRBV3-1 (or the pseudogene TRBV3-2) and TRBJ2-1; tentative D call: TRBD2 (5 bases). This CDR3 contains 14 residues. The V gene lost 1 base and the J gene lost 10 bases, with 14 bases spanning the gap. Germline V gives CDR1 LGHDT, CDR2 YNNKEL (reference sequence).